The clone carrying this TCR beta chain was detected many times. This sample is drawn from a study of metastatic and nonmetastatic thyroid tumors. Study context: For malignant and benign thyroid patients, tumor or nodule tissue and blood were the sources whose repertoires were compared.

The V and J ends lost 3 bases and 5 bases respectively, with 8 bases between them. The CDR3 length is 13 residues. Germline V CDR1 and CDR2: ENHRY, SYGVKD. None of the patients had undergone any treatment ahead of thyroid surgery. MiXCR re-clonotyped the PCR reads for TCRdb. Seen here are 23,000 or so clones, just over 20% observed once, and the top ten hold under 30%. Sequencing was performed on blood. This receptor was obtained from a female donor with papillary thyroid cancer or a benign thyroid nodule (not recorded which). Some clones in this sample may be carry-over from other donors' samples. The chain links TRBV10-3 to TRBJ1-5; tentative D call: TRBD1 (6 bases). CDR3 sequence (DNA): TGTGCCATCAGTGAAGGGGGGGATCAGCCCCAGCATTTT. It translates to CAISEGGDQPQHF.